This T cell receptor beta chain comes out of a study of shared clonotypes between healthy human individuals. This CDR3 is 14 amino acids long. Trimming removed 6 bases at V and 0 bases at J, with 11 bases between. The germline V gene encodes CDR1 SNHLY and CDR2 FYNNEI. Study conclusions and caveats: Only a few donors were included, so the genetic and exposure-history diversity represented was limited.

Recent acute infections and vaccinations were absent in the healthy HIV-negative adult donors. It was at deep level that the assay was run. Method: immunoSEQ multiplex PCR; TCRdb's copy keeps in-frame clones and lacks some. The sample shows approximately 440,000 clones, 70% to 80% of them seen only once. This clone was seen only a few times. Its specificity is unknown. V usage is TRBV2 and J usage is TRBJ1-1; TRBD1 might be the D (5 bases). The material sequenced was PBMCs. This TCR was recovered from a woman aged 40 to 50 in good health. Some clones in this sample may be carry-over from other donors' samples. The CDR3 nucleotides are TGTGCCAGCAGATCGACAGTCATGAACACTGAAGCTTTCTTT. It yields the protein CASRSTVMNTEAFF. The variable domain in full, completed from reference TRBV2 and TRBJ1-1, reads EPEVTQTPSHQVTQMGQEVILRCVPISNHLYFYWYRQILGQKVEFLVSFYNNEISEKSEIFDDQFSVERPDGSNFTLKIRSTKLEDSAMYFCASRSTVMNTEAFFGQGTRLTVV.